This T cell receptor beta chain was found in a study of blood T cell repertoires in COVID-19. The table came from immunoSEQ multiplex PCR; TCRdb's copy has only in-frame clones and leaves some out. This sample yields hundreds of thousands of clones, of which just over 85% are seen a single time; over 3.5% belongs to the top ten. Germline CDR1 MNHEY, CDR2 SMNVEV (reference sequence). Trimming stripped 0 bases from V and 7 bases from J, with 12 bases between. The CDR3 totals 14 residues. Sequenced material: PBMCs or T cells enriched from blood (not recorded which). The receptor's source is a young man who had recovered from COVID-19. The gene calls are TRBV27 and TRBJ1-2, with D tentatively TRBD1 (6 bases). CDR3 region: CASSLSGQARGYTF. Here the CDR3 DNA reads TGTGCCAGCAGTTTATCGGGACAAGCACGTGGCTACACCTTC.